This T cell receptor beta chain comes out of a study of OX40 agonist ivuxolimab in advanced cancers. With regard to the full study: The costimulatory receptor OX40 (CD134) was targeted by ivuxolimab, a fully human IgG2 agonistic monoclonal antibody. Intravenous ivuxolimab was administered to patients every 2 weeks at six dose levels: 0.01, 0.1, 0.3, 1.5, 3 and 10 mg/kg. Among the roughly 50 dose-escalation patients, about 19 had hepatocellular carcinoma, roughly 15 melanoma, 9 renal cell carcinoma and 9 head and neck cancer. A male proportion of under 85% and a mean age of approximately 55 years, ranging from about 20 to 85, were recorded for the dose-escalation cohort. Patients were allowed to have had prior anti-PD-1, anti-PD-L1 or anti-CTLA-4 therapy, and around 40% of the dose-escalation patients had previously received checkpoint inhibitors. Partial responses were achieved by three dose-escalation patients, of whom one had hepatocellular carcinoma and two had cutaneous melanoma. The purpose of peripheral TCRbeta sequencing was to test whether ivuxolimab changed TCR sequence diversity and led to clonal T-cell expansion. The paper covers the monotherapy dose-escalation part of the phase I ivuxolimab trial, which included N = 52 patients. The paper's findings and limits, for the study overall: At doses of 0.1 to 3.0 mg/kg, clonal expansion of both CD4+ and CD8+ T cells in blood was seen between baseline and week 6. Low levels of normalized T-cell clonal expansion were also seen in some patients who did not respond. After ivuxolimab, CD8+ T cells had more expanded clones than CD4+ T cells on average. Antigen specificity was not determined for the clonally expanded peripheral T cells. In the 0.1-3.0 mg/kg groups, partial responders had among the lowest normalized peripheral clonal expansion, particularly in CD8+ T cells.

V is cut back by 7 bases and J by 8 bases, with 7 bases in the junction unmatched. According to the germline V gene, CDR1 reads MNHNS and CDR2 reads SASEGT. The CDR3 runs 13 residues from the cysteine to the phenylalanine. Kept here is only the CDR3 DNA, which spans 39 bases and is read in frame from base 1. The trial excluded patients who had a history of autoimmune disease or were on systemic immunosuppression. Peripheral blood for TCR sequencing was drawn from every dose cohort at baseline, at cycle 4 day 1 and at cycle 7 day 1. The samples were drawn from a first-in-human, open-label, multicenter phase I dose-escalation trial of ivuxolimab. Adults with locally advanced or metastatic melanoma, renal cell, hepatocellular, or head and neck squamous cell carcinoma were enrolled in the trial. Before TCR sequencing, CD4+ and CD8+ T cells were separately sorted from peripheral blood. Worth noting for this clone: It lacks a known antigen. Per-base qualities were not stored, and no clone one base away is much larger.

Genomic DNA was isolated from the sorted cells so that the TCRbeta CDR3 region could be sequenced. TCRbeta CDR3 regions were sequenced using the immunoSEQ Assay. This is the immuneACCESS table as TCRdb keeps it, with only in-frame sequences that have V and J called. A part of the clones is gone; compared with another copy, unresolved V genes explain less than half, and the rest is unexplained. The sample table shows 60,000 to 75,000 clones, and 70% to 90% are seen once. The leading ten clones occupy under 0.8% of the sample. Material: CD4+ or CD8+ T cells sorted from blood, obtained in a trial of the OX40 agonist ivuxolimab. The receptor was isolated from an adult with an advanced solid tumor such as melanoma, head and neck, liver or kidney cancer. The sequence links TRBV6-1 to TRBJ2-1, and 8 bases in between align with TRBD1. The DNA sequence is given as TGTGCCAGCAAGGGACAGGTGAACCATGAGCAGTTCTTC. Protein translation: CASKGQVNHEQFF.